Sequencing of this T cell receptor beta chain was carried out in a study of T cells after yellow fever vaccination. As for the study in general: Fractions of low cell number were prepared using SMART-Seq v4 Ultra Low Input. Study observations and caveats: CD4 and CD8 compartments shared a small share of clonotypes.

Production of TCR cDNA was by 5'RACE template switching, which also added a universal primer site and UMIs. TCRdb passed the 5' RACE reads through MiXCR, listing each CDR3 protein once. The data contain about 500,000 distinct CDR3 sequences, roughly a sixth of them singletons. The CDR3 is 11 amino acids. CDR1 and CDR2 from the germline V gene are DFQATT and SNEGSKA (reference sequence). Trimming cost V 5 bases and J 6 bases, with 10 bases left between them. A remark on this clonotype: Its antigen remains unknown.

The TCR originated in a man between 18 and 29 years old who received the YFV17D yellow fever vaccine. The starting material was PBMCs, obtained about 5 days after the first yellow fever vaccination. The J gene is TRBJ2-5, the V gene TRBV20-1; D not certain. CDR3 coding DNA: TGCAGTGCTGGGGTGTTTAAGACCCAGTACTTC. Translating it yields CSAGVFKTQYF.